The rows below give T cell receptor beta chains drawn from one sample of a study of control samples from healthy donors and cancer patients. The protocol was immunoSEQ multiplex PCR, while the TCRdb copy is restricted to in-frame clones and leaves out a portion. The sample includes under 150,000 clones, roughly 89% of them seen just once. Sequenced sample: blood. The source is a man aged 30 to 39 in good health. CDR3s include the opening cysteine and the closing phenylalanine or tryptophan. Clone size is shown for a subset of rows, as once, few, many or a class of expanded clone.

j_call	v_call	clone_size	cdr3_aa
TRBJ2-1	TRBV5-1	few	CASSSTPSGGASYNEQFF
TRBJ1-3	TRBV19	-	CASSIQGGGNTIYF
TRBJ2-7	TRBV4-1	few	CASSQPGQRLYEQYF
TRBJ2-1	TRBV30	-	CAWSAGTSGSSREQFF
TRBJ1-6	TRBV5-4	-	CASSLDLGRAGNSPLHF
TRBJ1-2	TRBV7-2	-	CASSLGRKANYGYTF
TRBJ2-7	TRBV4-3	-	CASSQGPGGEQYF
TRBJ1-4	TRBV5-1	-	CASSPQTGTNEKLFF
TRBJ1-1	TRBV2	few	CASMNRGVNTEAFF
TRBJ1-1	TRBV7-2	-	CASSFAPPNTEAFF
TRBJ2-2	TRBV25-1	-	CASSGSVFGTQNTGELFF
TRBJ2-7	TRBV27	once	CASSPTVTERLYEQYF
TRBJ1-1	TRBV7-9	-	CASSVYRGQLTEAFF
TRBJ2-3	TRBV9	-	CASSVAHSDTQYF
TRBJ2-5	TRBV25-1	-	CASSSRAAQETQYF
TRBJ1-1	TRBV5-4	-	CASSLAGEAFF
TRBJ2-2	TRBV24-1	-	CATSDFADRGTGELFF
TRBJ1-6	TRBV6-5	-	CASSYYGTGRNSPLHF
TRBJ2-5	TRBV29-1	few	CSVGRTGWETQYF
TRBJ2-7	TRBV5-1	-	CASSPLWVSRSAYEQYF
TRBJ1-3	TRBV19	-	CASSRGGYGNTIYF
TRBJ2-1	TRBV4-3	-	CASSPTAFNGVEQFF
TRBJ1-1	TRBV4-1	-	CASSQVGGRVNTEAFF
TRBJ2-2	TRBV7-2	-	CASSLSPGANTGELFF
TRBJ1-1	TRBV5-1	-	CASSLGPPEAFF
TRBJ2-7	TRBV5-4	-	CASSLGGGQGSGEQYF
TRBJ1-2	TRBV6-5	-	CASSYEADYYGYTF
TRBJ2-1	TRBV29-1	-	CSVGGTGVPNEQFF
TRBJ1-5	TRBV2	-	CASSPLLDQPQHF
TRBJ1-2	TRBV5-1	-	CASNEEPQTYGYTF
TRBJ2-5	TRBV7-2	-	CASSLLWSMETQYF
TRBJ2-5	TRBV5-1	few	CASSLEGRRETQYF
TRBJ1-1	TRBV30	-	CAWSVLEGLETEAFF
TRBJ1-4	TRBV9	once	CASSNSRRAGVEKLFF
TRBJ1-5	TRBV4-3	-	CASSPEAGGGNQPQHF
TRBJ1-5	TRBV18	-	CASSPSEKQPQHF
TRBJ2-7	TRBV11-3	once	CASSLDRTGVLYF
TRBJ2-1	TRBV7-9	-	CASKVRDRDNEQFF
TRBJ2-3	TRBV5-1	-	CASSPGQGADTQYF
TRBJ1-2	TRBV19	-	CASTPGQVVSGYTF
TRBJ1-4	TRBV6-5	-	CASSYDRKNEKLFF
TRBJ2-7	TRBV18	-	CASSPGQGQWGYEQYF
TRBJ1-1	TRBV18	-	CASSPGKVVNTEAFF